This paragraph covers one TCR beta chain sequence. The antigen is undetermined. This sample is part of a study of a mutant IDH1 vaccine in newly diagnosed glioma. Time point here: week 35, safety follow-up. Alongside topical imiquimod, each dose of vaccine comprised 300 ug of mutant IDH1 20-mer peptide. The donors' diagnosis was new WHO grade 3 or 4 astrocytoma that was IDH1-mutant and ATRX-lost. TCRdb's copy holds only in-frame clones and misses some; the assay was immunoSEQ multiplex PCR. The sample includes about 68,000 clones, roughly 80% of them seen just once. From germline, CDR1 is SGHVS and CDR2 FQNEAQ. The trim removed 6 bases at V and 6 bases at J, leaving 10 bases unmatched. The CDR3 runs 16 residues.

This clonotype was obtained from a man in his late teens or twenties with glioma. The chain has TRBV7-8 and TRBJ2-7, with 14 bases lining up with TRBD2. The sample was PBMCs, taken from a glioma patient whose treatment included an IDH1 peptide vaccine. Here the CDR3 DNA reads TGTGCCAGCAGAAAGGGACTAGCGGGGGAGATGGTCGAGCAGTACTTC. It codes for CASRKGLAGEMVEQYF.